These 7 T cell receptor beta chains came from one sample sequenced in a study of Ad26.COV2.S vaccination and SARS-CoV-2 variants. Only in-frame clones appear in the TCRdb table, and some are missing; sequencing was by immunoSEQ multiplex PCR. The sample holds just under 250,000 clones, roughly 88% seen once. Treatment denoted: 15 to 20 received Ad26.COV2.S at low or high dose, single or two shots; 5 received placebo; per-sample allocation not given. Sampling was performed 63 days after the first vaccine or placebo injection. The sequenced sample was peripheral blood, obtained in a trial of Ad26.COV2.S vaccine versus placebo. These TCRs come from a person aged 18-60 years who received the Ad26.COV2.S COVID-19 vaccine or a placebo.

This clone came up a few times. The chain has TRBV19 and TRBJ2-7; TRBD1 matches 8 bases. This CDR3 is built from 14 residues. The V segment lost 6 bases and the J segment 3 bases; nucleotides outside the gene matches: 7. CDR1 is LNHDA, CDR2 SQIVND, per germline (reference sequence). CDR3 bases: TGTGCCAGTAGCCAGGGGGCGCTAAGCTACGAGCAGTACTTC. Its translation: CASSQGALSYEQYF.

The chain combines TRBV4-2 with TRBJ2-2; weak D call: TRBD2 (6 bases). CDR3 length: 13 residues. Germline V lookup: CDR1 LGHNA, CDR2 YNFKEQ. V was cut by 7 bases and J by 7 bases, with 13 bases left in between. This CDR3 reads CASKRAEGGELFF. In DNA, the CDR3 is TGTGCCAGCAAGCGGGCTGAGGGCGGGGAGCTGTTTTTT.

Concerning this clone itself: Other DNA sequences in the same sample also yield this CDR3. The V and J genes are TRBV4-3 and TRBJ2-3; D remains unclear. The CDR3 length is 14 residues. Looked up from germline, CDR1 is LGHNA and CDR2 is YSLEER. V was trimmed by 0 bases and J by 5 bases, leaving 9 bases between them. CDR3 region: CASSQDYRGDTQYF. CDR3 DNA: TGCGCCAGCAGCCAAGACTACAGAGGAGATACGCAGTATTTT.

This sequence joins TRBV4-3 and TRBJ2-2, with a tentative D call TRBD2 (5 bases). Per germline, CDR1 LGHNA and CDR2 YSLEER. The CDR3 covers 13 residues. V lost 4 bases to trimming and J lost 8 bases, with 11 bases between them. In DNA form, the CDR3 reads TGCGCCAGCAGCCGAGGACTGTTTGGGGAGCTGTTTTTT. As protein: CASSRGLFGELFF.

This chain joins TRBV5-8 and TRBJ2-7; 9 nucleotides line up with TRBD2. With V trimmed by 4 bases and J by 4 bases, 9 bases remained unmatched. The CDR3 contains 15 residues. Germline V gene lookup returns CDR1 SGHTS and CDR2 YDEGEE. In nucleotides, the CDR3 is TGTGCCAGCAGCCACTTTTCTAGCGGGGCGTACGAGCAGTACTTC. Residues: CASSHFSSGAYEQYF.

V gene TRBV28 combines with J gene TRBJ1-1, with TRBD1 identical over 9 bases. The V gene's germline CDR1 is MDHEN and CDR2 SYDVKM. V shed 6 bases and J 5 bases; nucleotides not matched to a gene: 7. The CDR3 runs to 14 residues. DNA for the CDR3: TGTGCCAGCAGCCGGCTCGACAGGGGGACTGAAGCTTTCTTT. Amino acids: CASSRLDRGTEAFF.

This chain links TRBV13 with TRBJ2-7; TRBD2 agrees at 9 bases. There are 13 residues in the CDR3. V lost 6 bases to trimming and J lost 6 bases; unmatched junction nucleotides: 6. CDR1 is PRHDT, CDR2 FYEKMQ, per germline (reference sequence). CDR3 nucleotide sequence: TGTGCCAGCAGGGCAGCGGGGGGATTCGAGCAGTACTTC. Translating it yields CASRAAGGFEQYF.